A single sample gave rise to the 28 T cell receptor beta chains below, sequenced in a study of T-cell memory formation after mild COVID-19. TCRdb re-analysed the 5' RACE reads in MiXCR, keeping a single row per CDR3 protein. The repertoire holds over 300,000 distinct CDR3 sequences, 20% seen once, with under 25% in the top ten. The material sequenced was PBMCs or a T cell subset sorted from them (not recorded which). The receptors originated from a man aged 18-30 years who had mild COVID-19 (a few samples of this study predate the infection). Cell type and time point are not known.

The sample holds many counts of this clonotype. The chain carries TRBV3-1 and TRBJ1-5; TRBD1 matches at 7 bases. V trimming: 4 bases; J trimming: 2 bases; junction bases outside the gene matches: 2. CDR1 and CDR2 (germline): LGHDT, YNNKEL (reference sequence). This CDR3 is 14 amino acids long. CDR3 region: CASSPDRGNQPQHF. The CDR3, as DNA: TGTGCCAGCAGCCCCGACAGGGGCAATCAGCCCCAGCATTTT.

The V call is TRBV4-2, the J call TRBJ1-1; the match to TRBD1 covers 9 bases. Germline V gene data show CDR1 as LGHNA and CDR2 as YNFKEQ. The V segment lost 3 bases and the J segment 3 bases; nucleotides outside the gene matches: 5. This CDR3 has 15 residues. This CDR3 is CASSQTTGGDTEAFF. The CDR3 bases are TGTGCCAGCAGCCAGACGACAGGGGGAGACACTGAAGCTTTCTTT.

CDR3 residues: CASSFVTTLDTQYF. The CDR3, as DNA: TGTGCCAGCAGTTTCGTGACGACCCTAGATACGCAGTATTTT. The chain carries TRBV28 and TRBJ2-3; D is unclear. Trimming left V 3 bases short and J 5 bases short, with 12 bases between. Germline CDR1 and CDR2: MDHEN and SYDVKM. There are 14 residues in the CDR3.

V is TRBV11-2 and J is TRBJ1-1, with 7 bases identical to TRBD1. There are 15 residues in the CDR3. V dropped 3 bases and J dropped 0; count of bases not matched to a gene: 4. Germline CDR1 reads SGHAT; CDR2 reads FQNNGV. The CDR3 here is CASSLTGWMNTEAFF. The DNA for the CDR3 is TGTGCCAGCAGCTTGACAGGGTGGATGAACACTGAAGCTTTCTTT.

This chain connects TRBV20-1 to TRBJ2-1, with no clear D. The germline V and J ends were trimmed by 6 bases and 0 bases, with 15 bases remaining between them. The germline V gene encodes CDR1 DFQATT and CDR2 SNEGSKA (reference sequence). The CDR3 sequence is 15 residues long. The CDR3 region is CSARRALSSYNEQFF. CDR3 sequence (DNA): TGCAGTGCGAGAAGGGCCTTAAGCTCCTACAATGAGCAGTTCTTC.

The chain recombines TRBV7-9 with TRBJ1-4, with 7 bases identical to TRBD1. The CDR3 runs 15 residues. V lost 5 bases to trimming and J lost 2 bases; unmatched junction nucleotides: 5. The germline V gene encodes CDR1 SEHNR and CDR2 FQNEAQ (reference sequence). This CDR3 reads CASSLQGGTNEKLFF. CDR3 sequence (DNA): TGTGCCAGCAGCCTCCAGGGGGGGACTAATGAAAAACTGTTTTTT.

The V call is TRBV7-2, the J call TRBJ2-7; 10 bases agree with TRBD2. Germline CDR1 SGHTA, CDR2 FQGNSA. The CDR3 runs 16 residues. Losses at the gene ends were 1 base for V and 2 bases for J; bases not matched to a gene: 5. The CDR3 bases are TGTGCCAGCAGCTTAGGGGTAGCGGGGGGTACCTACGAGCAGTACGTC. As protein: CASSLGVAGGTYEQYV.

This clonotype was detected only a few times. In DNA, the CDR3 is TGTGCCAGCAGCTTAGGGCCGGGTGGGACTGAAGCTTTCTTT. It codes for CASSLGPGGTEAFF. V usage is TRBV7-3 and J usage is TRBJ1-1; no clear D. The CDR3 has 14 residues. V was clipped by 2 bases and J by 5 bases, with 12 bases between them. Germline CDR1 reads SGHTA; CDR2 reads FQGTGA. Full variable domain (missing parts from reference TRBV7-3 and TRBJ1-1): GAGVSQTPSNKVTEKGKYVELRCDPISGHTALYWYRQSLGQGPEFLIYFQGTGAADDSGLPNDRFFAVRPEGSVSTLKIQRTERGDSAVYLCASSLGPGGTEAFFGQGTRLTVV.

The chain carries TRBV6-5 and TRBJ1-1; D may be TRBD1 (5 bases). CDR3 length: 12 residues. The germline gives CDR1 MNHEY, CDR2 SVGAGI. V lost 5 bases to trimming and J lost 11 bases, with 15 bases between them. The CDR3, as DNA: TGTGCCAGCAGTACCTACAGGTCCATGGCTTTCTTT. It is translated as CASSTYRSMAFF.

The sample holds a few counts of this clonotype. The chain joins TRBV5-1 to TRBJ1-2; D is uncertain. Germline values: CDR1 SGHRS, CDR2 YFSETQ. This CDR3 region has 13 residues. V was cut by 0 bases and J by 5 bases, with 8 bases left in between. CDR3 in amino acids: CASSLVAEYGYTF. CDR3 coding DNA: TGCGCCAGCAGCTTGGTGGCAGAATATGGCTACACCTTC.

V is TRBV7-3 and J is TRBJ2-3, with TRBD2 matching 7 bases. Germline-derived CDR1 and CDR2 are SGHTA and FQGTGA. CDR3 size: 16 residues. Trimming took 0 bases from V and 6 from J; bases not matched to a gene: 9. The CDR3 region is CASSLTPSGGGDTQYF. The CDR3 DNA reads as TGTGCCAGCAGCTTAACTCCTAGCGGTGGGGGTGATACGCAGTATTTT.

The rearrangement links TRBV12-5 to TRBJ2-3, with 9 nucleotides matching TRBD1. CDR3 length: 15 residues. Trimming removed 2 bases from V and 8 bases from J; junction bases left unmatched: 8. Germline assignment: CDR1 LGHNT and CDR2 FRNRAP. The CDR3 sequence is CASGLRTGETSTQYF. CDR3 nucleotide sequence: TGTGCTAGTGGTTTGCGGACAGGGGAAACAAGTACGCAGTATTTT.

In DNA form, the CDR3 reads TGTGCCAGCAGCGAGCGGACTAGCGCGAACACCGGGGAGCTGTTTTTT. This encodes CASSERTSANTGELFF. The chain carries TRBV11-3 and TRBJ2-2; 9 bases agree with TRBD2. With 5 bases clipped from V and 0 bases from J, the junction kept 4 bases outside the gene matches. Germline values: CDR1 SGHNT, CDR2 YENEEA. CDR3 length: 16 amino acids.

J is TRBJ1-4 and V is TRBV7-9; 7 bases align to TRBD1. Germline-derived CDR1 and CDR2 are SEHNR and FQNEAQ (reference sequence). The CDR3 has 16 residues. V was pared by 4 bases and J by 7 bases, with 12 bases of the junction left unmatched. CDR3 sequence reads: CASSSQGGGVVEKLFF. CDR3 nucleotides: TGTGCCAGCAGCTCCCAAGGGGGCGGGGTGGTTGAAAAACTGTTTTTT.

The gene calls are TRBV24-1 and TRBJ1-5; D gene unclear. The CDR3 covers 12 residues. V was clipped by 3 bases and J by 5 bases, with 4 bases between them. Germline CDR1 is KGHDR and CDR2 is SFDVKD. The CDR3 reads CATSDPHQPQHF. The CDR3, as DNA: TGTGCCACCAGTGATCCGCATCAGCCCCAGCATTTT.

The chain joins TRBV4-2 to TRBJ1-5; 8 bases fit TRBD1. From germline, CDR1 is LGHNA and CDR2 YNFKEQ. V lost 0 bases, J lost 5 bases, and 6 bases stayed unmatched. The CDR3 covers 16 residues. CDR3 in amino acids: CASSQEDRGGYQPQHF. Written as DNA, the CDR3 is TGTGCCAGCAGCCAAGAAGACAGGGGTGGATATCAGCCCCAGCATTTT.

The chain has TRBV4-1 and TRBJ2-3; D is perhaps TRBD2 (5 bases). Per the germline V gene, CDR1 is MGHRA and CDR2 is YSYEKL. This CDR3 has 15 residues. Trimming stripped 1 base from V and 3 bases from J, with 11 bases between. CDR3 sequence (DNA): TGCGCCAGCAGCCAAGTAGGACTCTCTACAGATACGCAGTATTTT. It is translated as CASSQVGLSTDTQYF.

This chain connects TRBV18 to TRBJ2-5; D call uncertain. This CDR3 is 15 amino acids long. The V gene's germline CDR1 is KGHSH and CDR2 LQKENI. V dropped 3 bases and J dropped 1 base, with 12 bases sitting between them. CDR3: CASSPMNGFQETQYF. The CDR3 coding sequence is TGTGCCAGCTCACCGATGAACGGGTTCCAAGAGACCCAGTACTTC.

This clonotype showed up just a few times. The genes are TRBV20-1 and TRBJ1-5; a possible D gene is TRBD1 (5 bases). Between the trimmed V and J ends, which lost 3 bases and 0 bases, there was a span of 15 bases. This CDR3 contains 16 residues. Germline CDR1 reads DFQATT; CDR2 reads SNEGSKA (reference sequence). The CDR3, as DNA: TGCAGTGCTAGCACACCCAGGGACGGTAGCAATCAGCCCCAGCATTTT. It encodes CSASTPRDGSNQPQHF.

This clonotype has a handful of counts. CDR3 sequence: CASRPPGVLSEPLHF. In nucleotides, the CDR3 is TGTGCCAGCAGGCCACCGGGGGTCCTAAGCGAACCCCTCCACTTT. The chain is built from TRBV7-3 and TRBJ1-6; D is perhaps TRBD1 (5 bases). Trimming removed 6 bases at V and 12 bases at J, with 21 bases between. The CDR3 extends over 15 amino acids. The germline V gene has CDR1 SGHTA and CDR2 FQGTGA.

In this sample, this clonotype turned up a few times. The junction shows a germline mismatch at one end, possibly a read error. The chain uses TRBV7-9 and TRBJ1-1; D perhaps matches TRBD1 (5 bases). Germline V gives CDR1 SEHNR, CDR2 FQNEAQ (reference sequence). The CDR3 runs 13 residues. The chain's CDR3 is CIARRDANTEAFF. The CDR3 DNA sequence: TGCATCGCACGGAGGGACGCAAACACTGAAGCTTTCTTT.

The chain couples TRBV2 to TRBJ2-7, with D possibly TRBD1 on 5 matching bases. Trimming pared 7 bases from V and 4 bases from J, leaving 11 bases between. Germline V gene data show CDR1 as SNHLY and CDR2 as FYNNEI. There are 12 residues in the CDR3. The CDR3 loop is CASTGQYYEQYF. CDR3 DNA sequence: TGTGCCAGCACCGGACAATATTACGAGCAGTACTTC.

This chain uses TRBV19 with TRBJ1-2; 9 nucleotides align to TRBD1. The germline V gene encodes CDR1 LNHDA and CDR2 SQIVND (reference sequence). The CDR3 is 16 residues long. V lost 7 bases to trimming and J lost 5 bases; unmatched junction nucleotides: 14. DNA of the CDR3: TGTGCCAGTACAAACGGACAGGGGACGGGAGGTTATGGCTACACCTTC. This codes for CASTNGQGTGGYGYTF.

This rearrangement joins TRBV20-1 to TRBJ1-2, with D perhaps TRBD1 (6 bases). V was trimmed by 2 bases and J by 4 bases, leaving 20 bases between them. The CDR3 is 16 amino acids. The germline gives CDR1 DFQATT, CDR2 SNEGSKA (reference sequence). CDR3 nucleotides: TGCAGTGCTAGACCATCTGGACAGAGGCATACCTATGGCTACACCTTC. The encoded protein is CSARPSGQRHTYGYTF.

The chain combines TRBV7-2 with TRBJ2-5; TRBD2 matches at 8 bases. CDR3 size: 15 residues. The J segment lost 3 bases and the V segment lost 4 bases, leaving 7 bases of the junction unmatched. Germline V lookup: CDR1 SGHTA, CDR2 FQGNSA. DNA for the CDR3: TGTGCCAGCAGCTACTCGCGGGGGGATGAAGAGACCCAGTACTTC. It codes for CASSYSRGDEETQYF.

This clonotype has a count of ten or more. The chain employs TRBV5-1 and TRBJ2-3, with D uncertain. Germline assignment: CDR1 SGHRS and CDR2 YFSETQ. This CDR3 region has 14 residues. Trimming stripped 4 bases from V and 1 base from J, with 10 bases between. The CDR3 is CASSPGRGTDTQYF. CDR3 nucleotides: TGCGCCAGCAGCCCGGGTCGCGGCACAGATACGCAGTATTTT.

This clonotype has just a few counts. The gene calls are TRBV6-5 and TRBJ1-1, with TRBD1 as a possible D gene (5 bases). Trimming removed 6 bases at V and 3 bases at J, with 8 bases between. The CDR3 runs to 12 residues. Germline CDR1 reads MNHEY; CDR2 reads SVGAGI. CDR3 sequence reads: CASRDRYTEAFF. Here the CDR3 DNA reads TGTGCCAGCAGAGACAGATACACTGAAGCTTTCTTT.

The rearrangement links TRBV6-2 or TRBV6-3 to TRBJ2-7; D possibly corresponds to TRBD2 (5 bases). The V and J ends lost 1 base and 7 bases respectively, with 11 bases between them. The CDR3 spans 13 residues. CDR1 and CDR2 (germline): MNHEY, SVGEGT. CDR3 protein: CASSYYGNREQYV. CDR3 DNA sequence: TGTGCCAGCAGTTACTACGGGAATAGGGAGCAGTACGTC.